This T cell receptor beta chain is from a study of blood T cell repertoires in COVID-19. The table came from immunoSEQ multiplex PCR; TCRdb's copy has only in-frame clones and leaves some out. The data show 110,000 to 150,000 clones, 87% seen once. Individuals drawn from under 30 US areas were roughly 18 to 89 years old. The CDR3 is 17 residues long. V dropped 2 bases and J dropped 3 bases, with 17 bases sitting between them. Looked up from germline, CDR1 is MDHEN and CDR2 is SYDVKM. The sequencing sample was made of PBMCs or T cells enriched from blood (not recorded which). The clonotype was recovered from a man between 60 and 75 years old who had recovered from COVID-19. This chain joins TRBV28 and TRBJ1-3; the D gene is possibly TRBD1 (6 bases). The CDR3 spells CASSLSQGISHGNTIYF. The CDR3 nucleotides are TGTGCCAGCAGTTTAAGTCAGGGGATCTCTCATGGAAACACCATATATTTT.